The TCR beta chain under discussion was sequenced for a study of vaccination and CD4 T cells after COVID-19. V lost 6 bases to trimming and J lost 7 bases; unmatched junction nucleotides: 12. This CDR3 is 14 amino acids long. Germline CDR1 DFQATT, CDR2 SNEGSKA (reference sequence). The Oncomine TCR Beta short-read assay was what sequenced the DNA obtained from cultured CD4+ T cells. TCRdb reprocessed the PCR reads via MiXCR and lists one record per CDR3 protein. The sample has some 12,000 distinct CDR3 sequences, 55% to 65% seen once. As to treatment: 10-day PBMC culture with coronavirus spike peptide pools or control peptides (ViraFEST assay). Peptide pools at around 9.6 ug/ml stimulated around 2 million PBMCs per well with 9 to 10 IU/ml IL-2. With regard to this clonotype: Its antigen is as yet unknown.

The chain employs TRBV20-1 and TRBJ2-5; 9 bases are shared with TRBD2. The source was CD4+ T cells from blood, cultured in vitro, collected before SARS-CoV-2 vaccination. The TCR comes from a human donor who had recovered from COVID-19. The CDR3 DNA sequence: TGCAGTGCCAGCCGGCTAGCGGGGACGAGGACCCAGTACTTC. Translating it yields CSASRLAGTRTQYF.